These 30 T cell receptor beta chains originate from one sample sequenced in a study of T cell repertoires in cytomegalovirus infection. What these receptors recognize is not known. TCRdb reprocessed the reads via MiXCR and lists one record per CDR3 protein. The sample contains hundreds of thousands of distinct CDR3 sequences, 25% to 40% of which appear only once. Specimen: cultured CD8+ T cells from PBMCs, collected from culture after CMV antigen stimulation. The receptors stem from a human donor in good health (CMV status not recorded). Some clones in this sample may be carry-over from other donors' samples.

To note about this clonotype: Germline is not matched at one junction end, which may reflect a read error. The chain combines TRBV4-1 with TRBJ2-1; 10 bases are shared with TRBD1. Germline V CDR1 and CDR2: MGHRA, YSYEKL. The CDR3 runs 15 residues. The CDR3 DNA reads TGTGCCAGCAGCCAATCCGGGACAGGGGACTATGAGCAGTTCTTC. Protein sequence: CASSQSGTGDYEQFF.

This clonotype was seen only a few times. This sequence joins TRBV4-1 and TRBJ1-1; 9 bases map to TRBD1. Germline CDR1 and CDR2: MGHRA and YSYEKL. CDR3 length: 19 residues. The V and J ends lost 2 bases and 1 base, in that order; junction bases with no gene match: 14. The CDR3 protein is CASSQRIPGQGSGNTEAFF. The CDR3 DNA is TGCGCCAGCAGCCAACGTATACCGGGACAGGGATCCGGGAACACTGAAGCTTTCTTT.

The chain employs TRBV7-3 and TRBJ2-2; 8 bases align to TRBD1. V shed 6 bases, J shed 6 bases, and the junction held 12 bases outside the gene matches. Germline V CDR1 and CDR2: SGHTA, FQGTGA. The CDR3 spans 16 residues. The CDR3 sequence: CASSPIRQGAAGELFF. In DNA, the CDR3 is TGTGCCAGCAGTCCTATACGTCAGGGGGCGGCCGGGGAGCTGTTTTTT.

The gene calls are TRBV4-1 and TRBJ1-1; D not certain. Germline-derived CDR1 and CDR2 are MGHRA and YSYEKL. The germline V and J ends were trimmed by 0 bases and 5 bases, with 10 bases remaining between them. This CDR3 region has 14 residues. CDR3: CASSQEGGRTEAFF. Written as DNA, the CDR3 is TGCGCCAGCAGCCAAGAAGGAGGTCGGACTGAAGCTTTCTTT.

The chain has TRBV27 and TRBJ2-7, with D possibly being TRBD2 (5 bases). V was pared by 6 bases and J by 6 bases, with 18 bases between. The germline CDR1 and CDR2 sequences are MNHEY and SMNVEV (reference sequence). CDR3 length equals 14 residues. The CDR3 DNA follows: TGTGCCAGCAGCCGGAGTAATGTAGCGCTCGAGCAGTACTTC. Translating it yields CASSRSNVALEQYF.

This chain links TRBV27 with TRBJ1-6, with D perhaps matching TRBD1 (5 bases). The CDR3 loop spans 14 amino acids. V lost 3 bases and J lost 8, with 11 bases in between. Looked up from germline, CDR1 is MNHEY and CDR2 is SMNVEV (reference sequence). In nucleotides, the CDR3 is TGTGCCAGCAGTTTGGGACTTTACGATTCACCCCTCCACTTT. Its translation: CASSLGLYDSPLHF.

The V call is TRBV4-1, the J call TRBJ1-5; no definite D call. V was clipped by 0 bases and J by 2 bases, with 14 bases between them. The CDR3 spans 17 residues. Germline V gene data show CDR1 as MGHRA and CDR2 as YSYEKL. CDR3 in DNA: TGCGCCAGCAGCCAAGAATTTCGGGCTATTGGCAATCAGCCCCAGCATTTT. This encodes CASSQEFRAIGNQPQHF.

The V gene is TRBV12-3 or TRBV12-4, the J gene TRBJ2-5; 9 positions agree with TRBD1. The CDR3 consists of 15 residues. V was pared by 3 bases and J by 4 bases, with 6 bases of the junction left unmatched. CDR3 region: CASSLRQQGAETQYF. The CDR3 nucleotides read TGTGCCAGCAGTTTGAGACAACAGGGGGCAGAGACCCAGTACTTC.

This clonotype has only a few counts. The rearrangement joins TRBV25-1 to TRBJ1-4; D unclear. With 2 bases removed from V and 7 bases from J, the gap between germline ends came to 11 bases. This CDR3 is 14 amino acids long. Germline CDR1 and CDR2: MGHDK and SYGVNS. The CDR3 sequence is CASSEARRPEKLFF. The CDR3 region has the DNA TGTGCCAGCAGTGAAGCCAGACGGCCTGAAAAACTGTTTTTT. The full variable domain, its missing parts supplied by reference TRBV25-1 and TRBJ1-4, is EADIYQTPRYLVIGTGKKITLECSQTMGHDKMYWYQQDPGMELHLIHYSYGVNSTEKGDLSSESTVSRIRTEHFPLTLESARPSHTSQYLCASSEARRPEKLFFGSGTQLSVL.

This clonotype has at least ten counts. V is TRBV27 and J is TRBJ1-1; unclear D gene. From germline, CDR1 is MNHEY and CDR2 SMNVEV (reference sequence). The CDR3 has 13 residues. The V end was cut by 4 bases, the J end by 6 bases, with 12 bases between. CDR3 DNA: TGTGCCAGCAGTTACTCCGTAATTGCTGAAGCTTTCTTT. This encodes CASSYSVIAEAFF.

This rearrangement joins TRBV12-3 or TRBV12-4 to TRBJ1-2, with a possible D match to TRBD1 (6 bases). V shed 8 bases and J shed 3 bases, with 13 bases lying between them. CDR3 length: 13 residues. CDR3 in amino acids: CASREGGHYGYTF. CDR3 nucleotides: TGTGCCAGCCGAGAGGGGGGCCACTATGGCTACACCTTC.

This clonotype was seen only once. At one end the junction does not follow the germline gene, possibly because of a read error. The chain uses TRBV4-1 and TRBJ1-5, with D hard to call. Germline V CDR1 and CDR2: MGHRA, YSYEKL. This CDR3 region has 14 residues. Here the CDR3 reads CASSQLSGNQPQHF. DNA of the CDR3: TGCGCCAGCAGTCAACTGAGCGGGAATCAGCCTCAGCATTTT.

In its sample, this clonotype was seen many times. The chain uses TRBV19 and TRBJ1-1; maybe TRBD1 (5 bases). CDR3 length: 12 amino acids. Germline values: CDR1 LNHDA, CDR2 SQIVND (reference sequence). Trimming took 9 bases from V and 1 from J, leaving 9 bases between them. The CDR3: CASRTGNTEAFF. Here the CDR3 DNA reads TGTGCCAGCAGAACAGGGAACACTGAAGCTTTCTTT.

This clonotype was seen a handful of times. This sequence joins TRBV20-1 and TRBJ1-1; no firm D call. V lost 0 bases and J 5 bases, leaving 10 bases between the germline ends. CDR1 and CDR2 (germline): DFQATT, SNEGSKA (reference sequence). This CDR3 has 13 amino acids. CDR3 sequence reads: CSAREGGRTEAFF. For the CDR3, the DNA is TGCAGTGCTAGAGAGGGCGGGAGGACTGAAGCTTTCTTT.

This clonotype was observed at least ten times. V is TRBV7-2 and J is TRBJ1-4; D may be TRBD1 (5 bases). The CDR3 is 15 amino acids. V was trimmed by 4 bases and J by 6 bases, leaving 15 bases between them. CDR1 SGHTA and CDR2 FQGNSA come from the germline V gene. CDR3 nucleotide sequence: TGTGCCAGCAGCTGGGGCTCATGGTCGGATGAAAAACTGTTTTTT. This encodes CASSWGSWSDEKLFF.

Only a few counts were recorded for this clonotype. The genes are TRBV13 and TRBJ2-7; TRBD2 aligns across 7 bases. This CDR3 comprises 18 residues. V lost 4 bases and J lost 0; bases outside the gene matches: 15. Per the germline V gene, CDR1 is PRHDT and CDR2 is FYEKMQ (reference sequence). CDR3 loop: CASSSRGSGDYISYEQYF. The CDR3 nucleotides are TGTGCCAGCAGCTCCCGGGGAAGCGGGGACTATATCTCCTACGAGCAGTACTTC.

This clonotype was observed a few times. The gene calls are TRBV4-1 and TRBJ2-2; weak D call: TRBD1 (5 bases). Germline loops: CDR1 MGHRA, CDR2 YSYEKL. V lost 0 bases and J 4 bases, leaving 12 bases between the germline ends. The CDR3 loop spans 16 amino acids. The CDR3, as DNA: TGCGCCAGCAGCCAAGAGGGGCAGGCCGTCACCGGGGAGCTGTTTTTT. Translating it yields CASSQEGQAVTGELFF.

The CDR3 spells CASSQDFGESPNYGYTF. The CDR3 nucleotides are TGTGCCAGCAGCCAAGATTTTGGGGAGTCTCCGAACTATGGCTACACCTTC. This chain uses TRBV14 with TRBJ1-2, with no clear D. The germline gives CDR1 SGHDN, CDR2 FVKESK. Trimming took 0 bases from V and 2 from J, leaving 16 bases between them. The CDR3 is made up of 17 amino acids.

This clonotype was observed a single time. V usage is TRBV19 and J usage is TRBJ1-1; the D gene is possibly TRBD1 (6 bases). The CDR3 is 14 amino acids. V lost 7 bases to trimming and J lost 8 bases, with 20 bases between them. Germline V gene sequence: CDR1 LNHDA, CDR2 SQIVND (reference sequence). Here the CDR3 DNA reads TGTGCCAGTAACCTAGGGGGGAGGTTCGAAGAAGCTTTCTTT. Amino acid sequence: CASNLGGRFEEAFF.

The rearrangement joins TRBV12-5 to TRBJ2-1; 9 nucleotides align to TRBD2. Looked up from germline, CDR1 is LGHNT and CDR2 is FRNRAP. The CDR3 has 17 residues. V lost 2 bases to trimming and J lost 5 bases; unmatched junction nucleotides: 10. DNA of the CDR3: TGTGCTAGTGGTTTGCCACCGGGACTAGCAGAAAACAATGAGCAGTTCTTC. It translates to CASGLPPGLAENNEQFF.

Only a few counts were recorded for this clonotype. V is TRBV14 and J is TRBJ1-2; D is uncertain. V shed 1 base and J shed 3 bases, with 9 bases lying between them. CDR1 and CDR2 (germline): SGHDN, FVKESK. The CDR3 sequence is 14 residues long. CDR3 amino acids: CASSQVGADYGYTF. The CDR3 coding sequence is TGTGCCAGCAGCCAAGTTGGCGCAGACTATGGCTACACCTTC.

The V gene is TRBV5-5, the J gene TRBJ2-3; TRBD2 agrees at 8 bases. Germline CDR1 and CDR2: SGHKS and YYEKEE (reference sequence). The CDR3 is 13 amino acids. After removal of 3 bases from V and 11 bases from J, the junction contained 8 bases not matched to a gene. CDR3 protein: CASSSPGGSEQYF. The CDR3 DNA sequence: TGTGCCAGCAGCTCCCCGGGGGGGTCGGAGCAGTATTTT.

The chain has TRBV27 and TRBJ1-2, with a weak D call TRBD1 (5 bases). The V end was cut by 3 bases, the J end by 4 bases, with 12 bases between. The CDR3 totals 14 residues. Germline CDR1 reads MNHEY; CDR2 reads SMNVEV (reference sequence). This chain's CDR3 is CASSFGAPAYGYTF. CDR3 in DNA: TGTGCCAGCAGTTTCGGGGCGCCAGCCTATGGCTACACCTTC.

This chain joins TRBV18 and TRBJ1-2; weak D call: TRBD1 (6 bases). The length of the CDR3 is 16 residues. Germline assignment: CDR1 KGHSH and CDR2 LQKENI. V lost 4 bases, J lost 7 bases, and 22 bases lay in between. In DNA form, the CDR3 reads TGTGCCAGCTCACTGCTTGGAGCGGGGGCGTATATTGGCTACACCTTC. This gives the protein CASSLLGAGAYIGYTF. The full variable domain, its missing parts supplied by reference TRBV18 and TRBJ1-2, is NAGVMQNPRHLVRRRGQEARLRCSPMKGHSHVYWYRQLPEEGLKFMVYLQKENIIDESGMPKERFSAEFPKEGPSILRIQQVVRGDSAAYFCASSLLGAGAYIGYTFGSGTRLTVV.

In its sample, this clonotype was seen a few times. The rearrangement joins TRBV27 to TRBJ2-4; 8 bases map to TRBD1. The trim removed 5 bases at V and 6 bases at J, leaving 6 bases unmatched. This CDR3 spans 14 amino acids. Germline CDR1 MNHEY, CDR2 SMNVEV (reference sequence). The CDR3 loop is CASSRGQDGNIQYF. In DNA form, the CDR3 reads TGTGCCAGCAGTCGGGGACAGGACGGAAACATTCAGTACTTC.

The chain recombines TRBV11-3 with TRBJ1-1; possible D gene TRBD1, 5 bases. CDR1 and CDR2 from the germline V gene are SGHNT and YENEEA. V was shortened by 9 bases and J by 0 bases, with 17 bases between the two germline ends. This CDR3 comprises 15 residues. The CDR3 reads CARGTARVLNTEAFF. The CDR3 nucleotides read TGTGCCAGGGGGACGGCACGCGTTTTGAACACTGAAGCTTTCTTT.

The rearrangement uses TRBV6-6 and TRBJ1-2; D is possibly TRBD1 (5 bases). Germline V gene lookup returns CDR1 MNHNY and CDR2 SVGAGI (reference sequence). Trimming left V 4 bases short and J 6 bases short, with 18 bases between. This CDR3 is 15 amino acids long. CDR3 region: CASSSALVGADGYTF. CDR3 coding DNA: TGTGCCAGCAGTTCGGCTTTAGTAGGGGCGGATGGCTACACCTTC.

A note on this clonotype: One base away lies a much larger clone, so this may be a sequencing read error. The gene calls are TRBV7-6 and TRBJ2-3; 13 bases agree with TRBD2. This CDR3 has 19 residues. CDR1 SGHVS and CDR2 FNYEAQ come from the germline V gene. The chain's CDR3 is CASSLQTSGGPVGTDTQCF. The CDR3 DNA reads TGTGCCAGCAGCCTCCAGACTAGCGGGGGGCCCGTGGGCACAGATACGCAGTGTTTT.

Comment on this clonotype: A junction end diverges from the germline sequence, so it may reflect a read error. J is TRBJ2-6 and V is TRBV15; maybe TRBD1 (6 bases). This CDR3 contains 18 residues. Germline CDR1 is LNHNV and CDR2 is YYDKDF (reference sequence). The CDR3 reads CATSGDPLGGSGANVLTF. The CDR3 DNA follows: TGTGCCACCAGCGGAGATCCCTTAGGGGGCTCTGGGGCCAACGTCCTGACTTTC.

Many counts were recorded for this clonotype. This chain connects TRBV4-1 to TRBJ1-1, with D unresolved. The germline V and J ends were trimmed by 2 bases and 0 bases, with 7 bases remaining between them. The CDR3 consists of 14 residues. Germline CDR1 is MGHRA and CDR2 is YSYEKL. CDR3 nucleotides: TGCGCCAGCAGCCAAACGGCTTTGAACACTGAAGCTTTCTTT. Translated: CASSQTALNTEAFF.